This T cell receptor beta chain stems from a study of T cell repertoires in cytomegalovirus infection. The wider study: Carrying CMV and the relevant HLA type showed in public TCR beta signatures. General observations from the study: Carriage of CMV together with the relevant HLA was identifiable through cumulative public TCR beta family frequency. The ex vivo response was dominated by HLA-C-restricted CMV-specific TCR beta clonotypes.

This clonotype was seen at least ten times. No antigen is known for it. This CDR3 comprises 14 residues. Germline CDR1 and CDR2: SGHKS and YYEKEE (reference sequence). V shed 5 bases and J shed 2 bases, with 11 bases lying between them. TCRdb analysed the reads with MiXCR anew, one entry per CDR3 protein. The table has about 530,000 distinct CDR3 sequences, roughly 29% seen once. The source material was PBMCs. The chain recombines TRBV5-5 with TRBJ2-1; unclear D gene. The sequence derives from a human donor in good health (CMV status not recorded). Some clones in this sample may be carry-over from other donors' samples. CDR3 bases: TGTGCCAGCAGTATAGACACAGCCTACAATGAGCAGTTCTTC. Protein sequence: CASSIDTAYNEQFF.